The 26 T cell receptor beta chains below were found in one sample sequenced in a study of blood T cell repertoires in COVID-19. Using immunoSEQ multiplex PCR, the repertoire was profiled, and TCRdb retains in-frame clones only, with some absent. This table has fewer than 250,000 clones, about 90% appearing once. The material sequenced was peripheral blood. Receptor source: a man aged 25-45 years with acute or convalescent COVID-19.

The J gene is TRBJ1-1, the V gene TRBV5-1, with a tentative D call TRBD1 (5 bases). CDR3 length: 14 residues. Per germline, CDR1 SGHRS and CDR2 YFSETQ. V lost 7 bases and J 0 bases, leaving 13 bases between the germline ends. This CDR3 reads CASYGGVLNTEAFF. The CDR3 region has the DNA TGCGCCAGCTACGGGGGGGTACTGAACACTGAAGCTTTCTTT.

This chain links TRBV10-2 with TRBJ2-3; 8 bases line up with TRBD2. CDR3 length: 13 amino acids. J gave up 12 bases and V 0 bases, and 5 bases lay outside the gene matches. Germline lookup yields CDR1 WSHSY and CDR2 SAAADI. The CDR3 region is CASSESRIAGQYF. As DNA, the CDR3 is TGCGCCAGCAGTGAGTCTAGAATAGCGGGACAGTATTTT.

V and J are TRBV5-6 and TRBJ1-6, with D tentatively TRBD1 (6 bases). The CDR3 is 14 residues long. Germline V gives CDR1 SGHDT, CDR2 YYEEEE. The germline V and J ends were trimmed by 0 bases and 8 bases, with 9 bases remaining between them. Written as DNA, the CDR3 is TGTGCCAGCAGCTTGGAGCCAGGGGATTCACCCCTCCACTTT. This encodes CASSLEPGDSPLHF.

The rearrangement joins TRBV19 to TRBJ2-2, with a tentative D call TRBD1 (6 bases). V was shortened by 6 bases and J by 0 bases, with 11 bases between the two germline ends. The germline V gene encodes CDR1 LNHDA and CDR2 SQIVND (reference sequence). CDR3 length equals 15 residues. The CDR3: CASSATGSNTGELFF. CDR3 nucleotide sequence: TGTGCCAGTAGCGCGACAGGATCGAACACCGGGGAGCTGTTTTTT.

The chain links TRBV2 to TRBJ1-5; D is uncertain. The CDR3 contains 13 residues. Trimming took off 4 bases at V and 4 bases at J, with 8 bases between the two ends. Germline CDR1 SNHLY, CDR2 FYNNEI. In DNA, the CDR3 is TGTGCCAGCAGTGCTTTCACTAATCAGCCCCAGCATTTT. Translated: CASSAFTNQPQHF.

The J gene is TRBJ2-7, the V gene TRBV4-1; tentative D call: TRBD1 (6 bases). The germline V gene has CDR1 MGHRA and CDR2 YSYEKL. The V and J ends lost 3 bases and 2 bases respectively, with 17 bases between them. This CDR3 contains 16 residues. The CDR3 bases are TGCGCCAGCAGCCAGGATTCGACAGGAACGGCCTACGAGCAGTACTTC. It translates to CASSQDSTGTAYEQYF.

The chain recombines TRBV7-9 with TRBJ1-1; D ambiguous. This CDR3 spans 13 amino acids. The V gene's germline CDR1 is SEHNR and CDR2 FQNEAQ (reference sequence). Between the trimmed V and J ends, which lost 1 base and 11 bases, there was a span of 14 bases. The CDR3 sequence: CASSLDRRRGAFF. The CDR3, as DNA: TGTGCCAGCAGCTTAGACCGCCGAAGAGGGGCTTTCTTT. The full variable domain, its missing parts supplied by reference TRBV7-9 and TRBJ1-1, is DTGVSQNPRHKITKRGQNVTFRCDPISEHNRLYWYRQTLGQGPEFLTYFQNEAQLEKSRLLSDRFSAERPKGSFSTLEIQRTEQGDSAMYLCASSLDRRRGAFFGQGTRLTVV.

The chain carries TRBV4-2 and TRBJ2-3, with a tentative D call TRBD2 (5 bases). Germline loops: CDR1 LGHNA, CDR2 YNFKEQ. This CDR3 is built from 14 residues. Trimming removed 0 bases from V and 7 bases from J, with 11 bases in between. The CDR3 sequence: CASSQDQDSYTQYF. CDR3 nucleotides: TGTGCCAGCAGCCAAGATCAGGACTCCTATACGCAGTATTTT.

The CDR3 region is CASKEGFNQPQHF. CDR3 nucleotide sequence: TGTGCCAGCAAGGAGGGGTTCAATCAGCCCCAGCATTTT. V gene TRBV28 combines with J gene TRBJ1-5; weak D call: TRBD1 (5 bases). The CDR3 consists of 13 residues. V lost 7 bases and J lost 3, with 10 bases in between. CDR1 is MDHEN, CDR2 SYDVKM, per germline.

V usage is TRBV9 and J usage is TRBJ2-1, with 11 bases aligning to TRBD2. The V segment lost 0 bases and the J segment 8 bases; nucleotides outside the gene matches: 7. The CDR3 loop spans 16 amino acids. The germline CDR1 and CDR2 sequences are SGDLS and YYNGEE. CDR3 amino acids: CASSVATSGGGDEQFF. In nucleotides, the CDR3 is TGTGCCAGCAGCGTAGCTACTAGCGGGGGAGGAGATGAGCAGTTCTTC.

The chain couples TRBV13 to TRBJ2-7; TRBD2 matches at 8 bases. CDR3 size: 16 residues. The V and J ends lost 4 bases and 5 bases, in that order; junction bases with no gene match: 13. The germline V gene encodes CDR1 PRHDT and CDR2 FYEKMQ (reference sequence). CDR3 in amino acids: CASSSGRAGGPHEQYF. The DNA for the CDR3 is TGTGCCAGCAGCTCCGGGCGGGCGGGAGGACCCCACGAGCAGTACTTC. Variable domain in full (rest from reference TRBV13 and TRBJ2-7): AAGVIQSPRHLIKEKRETATLKCYPIPRHDTVYWYQQGPGQDPQFLISFYEKMQSDKGSIPDRFSAQQFSDYHSELNMSSLELGDSALYFCASSSGRAGGPHEQYFGPGTRLTVT.

V usage is TRBV5-6 and J usage is TRBJ1-1, with D perhaps matching TRBD1 (6 bases). From germline, CDR1 is SGHDT and CDR2 YYEEEE. Trimming took off 0 bases at V and 2 bases at J, with 8 bases between the two ends. The CDR3 extends over 14 amino acids. CDR3 DNA: TGTGCCAGCAGCTTGGTGGGGGCAAACACTGAAGCTTTCTTT. Translating it yields CASSLVGANTEAFF.

This clone has only one observation. This rearrangement joins TRBV4-1 to TRBJ2-1; possibly TRBD2 for D (6 bases). This CDR3 comprises 18 residues. The V gene's germline CDR1 is MGHRA and CDR2 YSYEKL. With 0 bases removed from V and 1 base from J, the gap between germline ends came to 16 bases. The CDR3 DNA reads TGCGCCAGCAGCCAAGATCGAAAACGTAGCGGATCCTACAATGAGCAGTTCTTC. It translates to CASSQDRKRSGSYNEQFF.

The chain combines TRBV23-1 with TRBJ1-2; D is unclear. TRBV23-1 is an ORF for which the function is uncertain. There are 12 residues in the CDR3. This chain's CDR3 is CALDGVVGGYTF. The CDR3 DNA sequence: TGCGCTTTAGACGGGGTTGTTGGTGGCTACACCTTC.

V gene TRBV6-5 combines with J gene TRBJ1-4, with TRBD1 identical over 8 bases. The germline V gene encodes CDR1 MNHEY and CDR2 SVGAGI. CDR3 length equals 14 residues. J lost 8 bases, V lost 5 bases, and 7 bases had no gene match. The CDR3 region is CASSPRTGYEKLFF. CDR3 nucleotide sequence: TGTGCCAGCAGTCCTCGGACAGGGTACGAAAAACTGTTTTTT.

The chain is built from TRBV5-1 and TRBJ1-6; D is undetermined. Trimming took off 2 bases at V and 0 bases at J, with 9 bases between the two ends. CDR1 and CDR2 (germline): SGHRS, YFSETQ. The CDR3 is made up of 16 amino acids. The CDR3 DNA reads as TGCGCCAGCAGCTTTCAACAGAGCTCCTATAATTCACCCCTCCACTTT. The encoded protein is CASSFQQSSYNSPLHF.

This sequence joins TRBV6-4 and TRBJ2-5, with 10 bases fitting TRBD2. The CDR3 is made up of 18 amino acids. Trimming removed 10 bases from V and 4 bases from J; junction bases left unmatched: 21. CDR1 MRHNA and CDR2 SNTAGT come from the germline V gene. The chain's CDR3 is CAINHGVAGGRRIETQYF. Written as DNA, the CDR3 is TGTGCCATAAACCATGGGGTAGCGGGGGGCCGACGCATAGAGACCCAGTACTTC.

The genes are TRBV28 and TRBJ1-5; D not resolved. The CDR3 extends over 14 amino acids. CDR1 is MDHEN and CDR2 is SYDVKM in the germline V gene. V shed 2 bases and J shed 4 bases, with 9 bases lying between them. The CDR3 reads CASSLMADNQPQHF. The CDR3 DNA is TGTGCCAGCAGTTTAATGGCAGATAATCAGCCCCAGCATTTT.

This clone was seen just once. The chain employs TRBV5-1 and TRBJ2-3, with 11 nucleotides matching TRBD2. The trim removed 5 bases at V and 4 bases at J, leaving 6 bases unmatched. Germline V lookup: CDR1 SGHRS, CDR2 YFSETQ. The length of the CDR3 is 15 residues. The CDR3 DNA reads TGCGCCAGCAGTAGCGGGAGGGGGGCGTCAGATACGCAGTATTTT. It is translated as CASSSGRGASDTQYF.

V gene TRBV6-4 combines with J gene TRBJ1-1, with D tentatively TRBD1 (5 bases). CDR1 is MRHNA and CDR2 is SNTAGT in the germline V gene. V gave up 6 bases and J gave up 2 bases, with 13 bases separating them. The CDR3 spans 14 residues. The CDR3 loop is CASRAGLGNTEAFF. For the CDR3, the DNA is TGTGCCAGCAGGGCAGGGTTAGGCAACACTGAAGCTTTCTTT.

This clone was recorded once. The chain uses TRBV3-1 (or the pseudogene TRBV3-2) and TRBJ2-7; the D is unclear. The V end lost 4 bases, the J end lost 3 bases, and 7 bases lay between the germline ends. Germline assignment: CDR1 LGHDT and CDR2 YNNKEL (reference sequence). The CDR3 is 12 amino acids. The CDR3 spells CASSLLSYEQYF. CDR3 nucleotides: TGTGCCAGCAGCCTTCTTAGCTACGAGCAGTACTTC.

This clone is classed as medium-sized. This chain uses TRBV7-9 with TRBJ1-6, with TRBD1 matching over 9 bases. The J segment lost 6 bases and the V segment lost 8 bases, leaving 5 bases of the junction unmatched. CDR1 and CDR2 from the germline V gene are SEHNR and FQNEAQ (reference sequence). The CDR3 totals 14 residues. DNA for the CDR3: TGTGCCAGCGGGACGGGACAGGGTAATTCACCCCTCCACTTT. It is translated as CASGTGQGNSPLHF.

The rearrangement uses TRBV15 and TRBJ1-5; 7 nucleotides align to TRBD1. Germline CDR1 and CDR2: LNHNV and YYDKDF (reference sequence). The CDR3 spans 13 residues. The V gene end was trimmed by 6 bases and the J gene end by 3 bases; junction bases not matched to a gene: 2. CDR3 bases: TGTGCCACCAGTACAGGGGACAATCAGCCCCAGCATTTT. This encodes CATSTGDNQPQHF.

The chain combines TRBV14 with TRBJ2-7; a possible D gene is TRBD1 (6 bases). V was pared by 2 bases and J by 4 bases, with 15 bases between. The CDR3 contains 15 residues. Germline V gene data show CDR1 as SGHDN and CDR2 as FVKESK. The CDR3 sequence: CASSQFVNREYEQYF. The DNA of the CDR3 is TGTGCCAGCAGCCAATTCGTCAACAGGGAGTACGAGCAGTACTTC.

This sequence joins TRBV20-1 and TRBJ2-7, with 8 nucleotides matching TRBD1. Germline CDR1 DFQATT, CDR2 SNEGSKA (reference sequence). This CDR3 is 11 amino acids long. CDR3 DNA sequence: TGCAGGGGATCAGGGGGCCACGAGCAGTACTTC. As protein: CRGSGGHEQYF.

The gene calls are TRBV3-1 (or the pseudogene TRBV3-2) and TRBJ2-5; 9 positions agree with TRBD2. The V gene end was trimmed by 3 bases and the J gene end by 4 bases; junction bases not matched to a gene: 3. The germline CDR1 and CDR2 sequences are LGHDT and YNNKEL (reference sequence). This CDR3 has 14 residues. Written as DNA, the CDR3 is TGTGCCAGCAGCCATCGGCGGGAGGGAGAGACCCAGTACTTC. Amino acids: CASSHRREGETQYF.